The entry that follows covers one T cell receptor beta chain sequence. No antigen is known for it. cDNA molecules, individually, were tagged with unique molecular identifiers. TCRdb reprocessed the 5' RACE reads via MiXCR and lists one record per CDR3 protein. This sample has approximately 50,000 distinct CDR3 sequences, with roughly 8.2% found just once. These data are taken from a study of early T cells in non-severe SARS-CoV-2 infection. Turning to the study itself: The chains were unpaired, and the sequenced material was bulk RNA from unsorted whole blood.

This CDR3 has 13 amino acids. The germline CDR1 and CDR2 sequences are SGHNT and YENEEA. Trimming took 5 bases from V and 4 from J, leaving 6 bases between them. Study-level results: Lookups in VDJdb leaned toward anti-spike CD8 responses and missed private and CD4 specificities.

Material: whole blood. The V gene is TRBV11-3, the J gene TRBJ1-6, with D perhaps TRBD1 (5 bases). The TCR sequence derives from an adult who was a healthcare worker with PCR-confirmed SARS-CoV-2 infection or an uninfected control (not recorded which). CDR3 sequence: CASSGQYNSPLHF. As DNA, the CDR3 is TGTGCCAGCAGCGGACAATATAATTCACCCCTCCACTTT. Complete variable domain (other parts from reference TRBV11-3 and TRBJ1-6): EAGVVQSPRYKIIEKKQPVAFWCNPISGHNTLYWYLQNLGQGPELLIRYENEEAVDDSQLPKDRFSAERLKGVDSTLKIQPAELGDSAVYLCASSGQYNSPLHFGNGTRLTVT.